Below, 5 T cell receptor beta chains from the same sample are listed, as sequenced in a study of blood T cell repertoires in COVID-19. The protocol was immunoSEQ multiplex PCR, while the TCRdb copy is restricted to in-frame clones and leaves out a portion. Of 310,000 or so clones listed, 75% to 95% are singletons. The sequenced sample was PBMCs or T cells enriched from blood (not recorded which). These receptor sequences come from a woman aged 30 to 39 who had recovered from COVID-19.

The V gene is TRBV5-4, the J gene TRBJ1-2; the D is unclear. Germline V gene lookup returns CDR1 SGHNT and CDR2 YYREEE (reference sequence). This CDR3 region has 13 residues. V lost 1 base and J 8 bases, leaving 12 bases between the germline ends. CDR3 sequence reads: CASSLQIQMGYTF. The CDR3 nucleotides read TGTGCCAGCAGCTTGCAGATACAGATGGGCTACACCTTC.

The chain carries TRBV10-3 and TRBJ2-5; D is undetermined. CDR3 size: 13 residues. CDR1 is ENHRY and CDR2 is SYGVKD in the germline V gene. Trimming took 3 bases from V and 6 from J, leaving 11 bases between them. The DNA of the CDR3 is TGTGCCATCAGTGATTGGCTAGAAAAGACCCAGTACTTC. Amino acid sequence: CAISDWLEKTQYF.

This clone is a singleton in its sample. The chain joins TRBV7-2 to TRBJ2-5; 11 nucleotides agree with TRBD2. CDR1 is SGHTA, CDR2 FQGNSA, per germline. The CDR3 is made up of 15 amino acids. V lost 4 bases and J lost 5; bases outside the gene matches: 6. The CDR3 region has the DNA TGTGCCAGCAGCTCTAGCGGGAGGTCCGAGGAGACCCAGTACTTC. Translated: CASSSSGRSEETQYF.

J is TRBJ2-7 and V is TRBV3-1 (or the pseudogene TRBV3-2); TRBD1 matches at 9 bases. This CDR3 region has 14 residues. J was trimmed by 3 bases and V by 4 bases; bases with no gene match: 4. Germline values: CDR1 LGHDT, CDR2 YNNKEL (reference sequence). The chain's CDR3 is CASSPGTGRYEQYF. The CDR3 coding sequence is TGTGCCAGCAGCCCCGGGACAGGGCGCTACGAGCAGTACTTC.

This clone was recorded only once. This chain uses TRBV27 with TRBJ2-7, with 10 bases matching TRBD1. The CDR3 loop spans 15 amino acids. Trimming cost V 3 bases and J 2 bases; bases outside gene matches: 4. CDR1 MNHEY and CDR2 SMNVEV come from the germline V gene (reference sequence). CDR3 residues: CASSFAGQGTYEQYF. CDR3 coding DNA: TGTGCCAGCAGTTTTGCGGGACAGGGGACCTACGAGCAGTACTTC.